What follows are 11 T cell receptor beta chains derived from one specimen sequenced in a study of patients and donors after allogeneic stem cell transplantation. A single record per CDR3 protein comes from TCRdb applying MiXCR to the RT-PCR reads. The sample gives about 87,000 distinct CDR3 sequences, approximately 5% of which show up once; about 3% is in the top ten. Sequences were obtained from blood, either unsorted or a sorted T cell fraction (not recorded which). The receptors originated from a human donor who was either an allogeneic HSCT recipient or a stem cell or donor lymphocyte infusion donor (not recorded which). It is not recorded whose cells these are; they may come from a transplant donor.

At least ten counts were recorded for this clonotype. The CDR3 DNA sequence: TGCAGTGCTATCCCGGGACAGGGCTACGAGCAGTACTTC. This codes for CSAIPGQGYEQYF. The V and J genes are TRBV20-1 and TRBJ2-7, with TRBD1 matching over 9 bases. The CDR3 loop spans 13 amino acids. The germline gives CDR1 DFQATT, CDR2 SNEGSKA (reference sequence). The ends lost 4 bases at V and 3 bases at J; junction bases unmatched: 4.

This clonotype was seen many times. The chain links TRBV7-3 to TRBJ2-1; D is possibly TRBD1 (6 bases). The V end was cut by 1 base, the J end by 9 bases, with 16 bases between. The V gene's germline CDR1 is SGHTA and CDR2 FQGTGA. The CDR3 extends over 15 amino acids. In nucleotides, the CDR3 is TGTGCCAGCAGCTTAAGTGGGGGCACCCCGAGTGAGCAGTTCTTC. This sequence encodes CASSLSGGTPSEQFF.

The chain couples TRBV19 to TRBJ1-1; 8 nucleotides align to TRBD1. The J segment lost 1 base and the V segment lost 5 bases, leaving 6 bases of the junction unmatched. The germline V gene encodes CDR1 LNHDA and CDR2 SQIVND (reference sequence). The CDR3 runs 15 residues. CDR3: CASSRQGRGNTEAFF. DNA of the CDR3: TGTGCCAGTAGTCGACAGGGGCGGGGGAACACTGAAGCTTTCTTT.

This clonotype was observed at least ten times. The V gene is TRBV20-1, the J gene TRBJ2-7; the D gene is possibly TRBD1 (6 bases). CDR1 is DFQATT, CDR2 SNEGSKA, per germline (reference sequence). With 5 bases removed from V and 2 bases from J, the gap between germline ends came to 16 bases. CDR3 length: 14 residues. CDR3 region: CSAADSFGAYEQYF. CDR3 in DNA: TGCAGTGCTGCGGACAGCTTTGGGGCCTACGAGCAGTACTTC.

This clonotype was counted at least ten times. This chain uses TRBV28 with TRBJ2-3; no reliable D call. V lost 6 bases and J lost 5, with 12 bases in between. CDR3 length: 13 residues. Germline CDR1 and CDR2: MDHEN and SYDVKM. The CDR3 is CASSPRMGDTQYF. The DNA of the CDR3 is TGTGCCAGCAGCCCACGTATGGGAGATACGCAGTATTTT.

In the case of this clonotype: This may stem from a read error, because a much larger clone lies one nucleotide away. The chain has TRBV6-5 and TRBJ1-5; a weak D match, TRBD1 (5 bases). The germline V gene encodes CDR1 MNHEY and CDR2 SVGAGI. The CDR3 extends over 15 amino acids. The CDR3 DNA sequence: TGTGCCAGCAGTTACTCGTCGGGGGATAATCAGTCCCAGCATTTT. Translation: CASSYSSGDNQSQHF.

Many counts were recorded for this clonotype. The gene calls are TRBV5-5 and TRBJ2-1; 7 bases fit TRBD1. Trimming took 1 base from V and 3 from J; bases not matched to a gene: 1. CDR3 size: 14 residues. Germline V gene sequence: CDR1 SGHKS, CDR2 YYEKEE (reference sequence). CDR3 coding DNA: TGTGCCAGCAGCTTGAGACAGGGCTACAATGAGCAGTTCTTC. It codes for CASSLRQGYNEQFF.

At least ten counts were recorded for this clonotype. The chain uses TRBV12-3 or TRBV12-4 and TRBJ2-1; tentatively, D is TRBD1 (6 bases). The V end lost 10 bases, the J end lost 4 bases, and 17 bases lay between the germline ends. The CDR3 totals 14 residues. For the CDR3, the DNA is TGTGCCATCCAACAGGGATCTATATACAATGAGCAGTTCTTC. Protein: CAIQQGSIYNEQFF.

This clonotype appeared many times. The genes are TRBV6-1 and TRBJ2-2; TRBD2 matches at 7 bases. The CDR3 loop spans 18 amino acids. The trim removed 5 bases at V and 6 bases at J, leaving 18 bases unmatched. The V gene's germline CDR1 is MNHNS and CDR2 SASEGT. In DNA, the CDR3 is TGTGCCAGCAGTCATACCTGGGGGACTAACGGAAAGGCCGGGGAGCTGTTTTTT. Protein sequence: CASSHTWGTNGKAGELFF.

J is TRBJ1-4 and V is TRBV11-2; maybe TRBD1 (5 bases). V was shortened by 1 base and J by 7 bases, with 13 bases between the two germline ends. The germline gives CDR1 SGHAT, CDR2 FQNNGV. The CDR3 totals 15 residues. The CDR3 sequence: CASSLGGTDREKLFF. The CDR3 DNA reads as TGTGCCAGCAGCTTAGGTGGGACGGATCGTGAAAAACTGTTTTTT.

This clonotype was observed many times. This chain uses TRBV19 with TRBJ2-3; D is perhaps TRBD1 or TRBD2 (5 bases each). This CDR3 comprises 17 residues. The V gene's germline CDR1 is LNHDA and CDR2 SQIVND (reference sequence). The V gene lost 5 bases and the J gene lost 8 bases, with 26 bases spanning the gap. CDR3 nucleotides: TGTGCCAGTAGTTCCCGAGGGGCGACGGGCACAGGTGGTACGCAGTATTTT. Protein: CASSSRGATGTGGTQYF. Drawing the rest from reference TRBV19 and TRBJ2-3, the complete variable domain is DGGITQSPKYLFRKEGQNVTLSCEQNLNHDAMYWYRQDPGQGLRLIYYSQIVNDFQKGDIAEGYSVSREKKESFPLTVTSAQKNPTAFYLCASSSRGATGTGGTQYFGPGTRLTVL.